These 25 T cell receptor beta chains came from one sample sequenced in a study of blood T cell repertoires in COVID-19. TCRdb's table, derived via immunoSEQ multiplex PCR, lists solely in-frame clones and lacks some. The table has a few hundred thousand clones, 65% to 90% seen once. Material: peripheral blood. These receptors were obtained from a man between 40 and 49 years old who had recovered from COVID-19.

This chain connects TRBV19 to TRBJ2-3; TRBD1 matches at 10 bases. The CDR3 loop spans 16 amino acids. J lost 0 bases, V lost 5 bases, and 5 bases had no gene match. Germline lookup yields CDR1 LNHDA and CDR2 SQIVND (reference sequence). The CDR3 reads CASSLKDRGSTDTQYF. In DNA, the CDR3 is TGTGCCAGTAGTCTCAAGGACAGGGGGAGCACAGATACGCAGTATTTT.

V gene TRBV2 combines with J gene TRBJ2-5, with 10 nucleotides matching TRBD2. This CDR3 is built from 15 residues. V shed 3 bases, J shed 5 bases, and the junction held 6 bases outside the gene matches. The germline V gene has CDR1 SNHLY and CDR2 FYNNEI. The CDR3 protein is CASSETSGWGETQYF. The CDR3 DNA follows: TGTGCCAGCAGTGAGACTAGCGGGTGGGGGGAGACCCAGTACTTC.

The CDR3 DNA is TGTGCCAGCAGCGTGACAGGGGGCTTCTACGAGCAGTACTTC. Its translation is CASSVTGGFYEQYF. V is TRBV5-5 and J is TRBJ2-7; 10 bases fit TRBD1. Germline assignment: CDR1 SGHKS and CDR2 YYEKEE (reference sequence). The CDR3 has 14 amino acids. Losses at the gene ends were 4 bases for V and 3 bases for J; bases not matched to a gene: 4.

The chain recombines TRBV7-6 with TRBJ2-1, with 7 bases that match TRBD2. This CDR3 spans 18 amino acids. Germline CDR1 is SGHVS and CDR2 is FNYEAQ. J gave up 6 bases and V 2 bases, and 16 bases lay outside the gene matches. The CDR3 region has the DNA TGTGCCAGCAGCTTAAGTCAGGCGGGAGTAATAATAAGCAATGAGCAGTTCTTC. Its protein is CASSLSQAGVIISNEQFF.

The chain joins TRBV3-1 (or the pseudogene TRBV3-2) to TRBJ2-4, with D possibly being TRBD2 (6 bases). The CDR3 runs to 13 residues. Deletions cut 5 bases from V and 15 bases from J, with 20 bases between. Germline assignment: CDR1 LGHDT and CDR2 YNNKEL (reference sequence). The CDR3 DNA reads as TGTGCCAGCAGCTTCCGGGAGAGCGGAACCCGGTACTTC. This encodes CASSFRESGTRYF.

The CDR3 DNA sequence: TGTGCCTGGGTGGACATGGCTGGCTACACCTTC. This translates into CAWVDMAGYTF. The chain has TRBV30 and TRBJ1-2; weak D call: TRBD1 (5 bases). This CDR3 is 11 amino acids long. Trimming shortened V by 5 bases and J by 7 bases, and 11 bases separated the two germline ends. Germline lookup yields CDR1 GTSNPN and CDR2 SVGIG (reference sequence).

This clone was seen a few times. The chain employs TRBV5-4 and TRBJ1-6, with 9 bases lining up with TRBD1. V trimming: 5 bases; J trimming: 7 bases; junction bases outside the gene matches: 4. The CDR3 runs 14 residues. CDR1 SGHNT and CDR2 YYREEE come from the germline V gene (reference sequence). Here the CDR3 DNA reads TGTGCCAGCAGTGAGACAGGGGGGAATTCACCCCTCCACTTT. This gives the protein CASSETGGNSPLHF.

The CDR3 DNA sequence: TGTGCCTGGAGTGGACAGGGGGCCGGATACACTGAAGCTTTCTTT. This translates into CAWSGQGAGYTEAFF. This rearrangement joins TRBV30 to TRBJ1-1, with 10 bases matching TRBD1. J gave up 3 bases and V 1 base, and 5 bases lay outside the gene matches. CDR1 is GTSNPN and CDR2 is SVGIG in the germline V gene (reference sequence). There are 15 residues in the CDR3.

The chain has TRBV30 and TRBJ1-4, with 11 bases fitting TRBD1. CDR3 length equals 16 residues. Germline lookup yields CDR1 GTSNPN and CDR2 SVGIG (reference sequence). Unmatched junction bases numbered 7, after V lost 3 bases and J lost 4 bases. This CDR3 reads CAWSPGQGAVNEKLFF. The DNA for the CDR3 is TGTGCCTGGAGCCCAGGACAGGGGGCGGTTAATGAAAAACTGTTTTTT.

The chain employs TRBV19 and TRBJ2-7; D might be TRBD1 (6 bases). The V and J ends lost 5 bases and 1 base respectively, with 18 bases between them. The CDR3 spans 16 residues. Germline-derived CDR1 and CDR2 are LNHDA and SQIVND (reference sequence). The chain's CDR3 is CASSYSRTALSYEQYF. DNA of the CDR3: TGTGCCAGTAGTTACTCAAGGACAGCGTTGTCCTACGAGCAGTACTTC.

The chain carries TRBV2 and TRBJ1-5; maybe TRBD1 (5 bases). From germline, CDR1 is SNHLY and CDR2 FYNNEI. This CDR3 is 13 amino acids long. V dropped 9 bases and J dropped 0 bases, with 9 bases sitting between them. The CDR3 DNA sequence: TGTGCCAGTACAGGTAATAGCAATCAGCCCCAGCATTTT. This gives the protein CASTGNSNQPQHF. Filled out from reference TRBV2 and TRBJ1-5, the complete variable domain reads EPEVTQTPSHQVTQMGQEVILRCVPISNHLYFYWYRQILGQKVEFLVSFYNNEISEKSEIFDDQFSVERPDGSNFTLKIRSTKLEDSAMYFCASTGNSNQPQHFGDGTRLSIL.

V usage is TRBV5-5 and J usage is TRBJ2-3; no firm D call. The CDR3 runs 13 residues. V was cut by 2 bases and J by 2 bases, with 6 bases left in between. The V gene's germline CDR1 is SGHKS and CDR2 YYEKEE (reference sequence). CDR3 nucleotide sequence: TGTGCCAGCAGCTTCCACACCACAGATACGCAGTATTTT. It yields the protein CASSFHTTDTQYF. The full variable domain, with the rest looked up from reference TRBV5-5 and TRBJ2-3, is DAGVTQSPTHLIKTRGQQVTLRCSPISGHKSVSWYQQVLGQGPQFIFQYYEKEERGRGNFPDRFSARQFPNYSSELNVNALLLGDSALYLCASSFHTTDTQYFGPGTRLTVL.

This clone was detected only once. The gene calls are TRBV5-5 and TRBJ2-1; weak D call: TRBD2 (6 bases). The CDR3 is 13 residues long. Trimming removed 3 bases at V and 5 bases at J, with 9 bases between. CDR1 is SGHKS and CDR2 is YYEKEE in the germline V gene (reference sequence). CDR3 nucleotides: TGTGCCAGCAGCTCGGGAGTTAACAATGAGCAGTTCTTC. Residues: CASSSGVNNEQFF.

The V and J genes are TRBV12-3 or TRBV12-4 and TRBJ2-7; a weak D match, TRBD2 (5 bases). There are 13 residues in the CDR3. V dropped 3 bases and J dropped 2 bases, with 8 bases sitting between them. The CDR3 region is CASSFEGPYEQYF. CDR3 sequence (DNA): TGTGCCAGCAGTTTTGAGGGCCCCTACGAGCAGTACTTC.

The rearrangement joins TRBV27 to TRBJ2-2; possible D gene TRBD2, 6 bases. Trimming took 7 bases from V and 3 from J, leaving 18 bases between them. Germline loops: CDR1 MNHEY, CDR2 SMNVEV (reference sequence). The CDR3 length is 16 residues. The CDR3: CASIGGVAADTGELFF. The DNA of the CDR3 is TGTGCCAGCATCGGGGGAGTGGCTGCGGACACCGGGGAGCTGTTTTTT.

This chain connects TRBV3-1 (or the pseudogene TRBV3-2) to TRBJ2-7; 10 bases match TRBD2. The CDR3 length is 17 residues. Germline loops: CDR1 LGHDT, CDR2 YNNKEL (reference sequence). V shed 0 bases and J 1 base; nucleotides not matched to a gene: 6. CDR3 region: CASSQDPLAGVSYEQYF. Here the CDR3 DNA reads TGTGCCAGCAGCCAAGATCCGCTAGCGGGAGTGTCCTACGAGCAGTACTTC.

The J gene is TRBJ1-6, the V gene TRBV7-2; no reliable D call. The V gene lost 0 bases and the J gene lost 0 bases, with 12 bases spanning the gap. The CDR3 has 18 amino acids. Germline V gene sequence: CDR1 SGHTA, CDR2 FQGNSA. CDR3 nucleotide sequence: TGTGCCAGCAGCTTAGCGAGATTTTGGAGCTCCTATAATTCACCCCTCCACTTT. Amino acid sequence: CASSLARFWSSYNSPLHF.

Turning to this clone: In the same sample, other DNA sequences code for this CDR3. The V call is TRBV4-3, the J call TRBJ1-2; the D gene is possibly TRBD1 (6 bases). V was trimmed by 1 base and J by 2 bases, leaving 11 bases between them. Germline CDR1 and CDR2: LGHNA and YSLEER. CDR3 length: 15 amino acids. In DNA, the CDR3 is TGCGCCAGCAGCCAAGCCCCAGGGGAGAACTATGGCTACACCTTC. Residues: CASSQAPGENYGYTF.

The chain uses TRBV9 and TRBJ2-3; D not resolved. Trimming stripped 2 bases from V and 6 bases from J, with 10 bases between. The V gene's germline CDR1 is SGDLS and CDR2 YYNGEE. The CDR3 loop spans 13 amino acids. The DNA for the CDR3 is TGTGCCAGCAGCGTCGCCGAGAGGGATACGCAGTATTTT. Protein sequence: CASSVAERDTQYF.

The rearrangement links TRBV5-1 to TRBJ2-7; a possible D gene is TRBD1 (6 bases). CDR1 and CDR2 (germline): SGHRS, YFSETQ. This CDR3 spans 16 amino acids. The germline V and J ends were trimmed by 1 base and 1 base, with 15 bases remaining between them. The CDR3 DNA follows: TGCGCCAGCAGCTTGTCTTGGGACACCTATTCCTACGAGCAGTACTTC. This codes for CASSLSWDTYSYEQYF.

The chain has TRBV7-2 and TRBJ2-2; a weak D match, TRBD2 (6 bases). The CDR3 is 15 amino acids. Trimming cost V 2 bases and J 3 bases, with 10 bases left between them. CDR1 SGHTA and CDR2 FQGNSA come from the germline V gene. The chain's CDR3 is CASSLRGTDTGELFF. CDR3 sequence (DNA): TGTGCCAGCAGCTTACGTGGGACTGACACCGGGGAGCTGTTTTTT. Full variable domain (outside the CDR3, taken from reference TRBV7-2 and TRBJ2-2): GAGVSQSPSNKVTEKGKDVELRCDPISGHTALYWYRQSLGQGLEFLIYFQGNSAPDKSGLPSDRFSAERTGGSVSTLTIQRTQQEDSAVYLCASSLRGTDTGELFFGEGSRLTVL.

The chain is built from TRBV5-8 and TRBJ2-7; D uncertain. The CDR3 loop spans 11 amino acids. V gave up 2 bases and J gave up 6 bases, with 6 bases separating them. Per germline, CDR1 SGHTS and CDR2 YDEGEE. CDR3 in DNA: TGTGCCAGCAGCTTCGTCCTCGAGCAGTACTTC. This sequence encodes CASSFVLEQYF.

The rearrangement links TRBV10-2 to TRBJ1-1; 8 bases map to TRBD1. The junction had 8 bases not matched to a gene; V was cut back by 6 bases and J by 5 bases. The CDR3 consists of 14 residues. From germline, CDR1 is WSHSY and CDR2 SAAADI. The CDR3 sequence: CASSSQGAGTEAFF. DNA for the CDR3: TGCGCCAGCAGCTCCCAGGGGGCTGGGACTGAAGCTTTCTTT.

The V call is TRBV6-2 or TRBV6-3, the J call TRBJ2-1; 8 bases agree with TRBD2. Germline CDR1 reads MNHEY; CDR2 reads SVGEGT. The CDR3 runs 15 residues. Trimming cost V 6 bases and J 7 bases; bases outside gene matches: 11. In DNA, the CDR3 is TGTGCCAGCAGCGCTACAGCGGGAGTGGGGAATGAGCAGTTCTTC. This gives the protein CASSATAGVGNEQFF.

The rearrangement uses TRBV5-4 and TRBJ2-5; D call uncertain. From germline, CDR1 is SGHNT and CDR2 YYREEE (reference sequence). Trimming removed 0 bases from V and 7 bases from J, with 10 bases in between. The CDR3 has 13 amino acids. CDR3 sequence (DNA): TGTGCCAGCAGCTTGGGTGCAGTTGGGACCCAGTACTTC. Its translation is CASSLGAVGTQYF.